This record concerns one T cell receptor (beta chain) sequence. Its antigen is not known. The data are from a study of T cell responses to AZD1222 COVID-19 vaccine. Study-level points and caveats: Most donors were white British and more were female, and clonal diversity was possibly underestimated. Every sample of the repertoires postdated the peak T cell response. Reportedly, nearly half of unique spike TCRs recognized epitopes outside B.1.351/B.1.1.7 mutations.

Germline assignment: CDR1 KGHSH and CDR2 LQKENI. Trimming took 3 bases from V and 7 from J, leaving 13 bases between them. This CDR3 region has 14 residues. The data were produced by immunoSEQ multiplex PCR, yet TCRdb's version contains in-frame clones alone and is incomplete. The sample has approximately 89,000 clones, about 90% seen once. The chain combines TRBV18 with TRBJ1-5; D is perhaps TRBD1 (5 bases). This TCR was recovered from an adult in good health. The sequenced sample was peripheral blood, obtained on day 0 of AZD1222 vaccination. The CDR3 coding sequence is TGTGCCAGCTCACCTGCGGGGGGGTGGCAGCCCCAGCATTTT. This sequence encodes CASSPAGGWQPQHF. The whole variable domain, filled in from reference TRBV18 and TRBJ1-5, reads NAGVMQNPRHLVRRRGQEARLRCSPMKGHSHVYWYRQLPEEGLKFMVYLQKENIIDESGMPKERFSAEFPKEGPSILRIQQVVRGDSAAYFCASSPAGGWQPQHFGDGTRLSIL.